This is a list of T cell receptor beta chains from one sample in a study of T cells after yellow fever vaccination. Each CDR3 protein is one row after TCRdb ran MiXCR on the 5' RACE reads. The data contain some 300,000 distinct CDR3 sequences, about 10% of them singletons. The sequenced sample was CD4+ T cells sorted from PBMCs, obtained 45 days after the yellow fever booster vaccination. Every receptor here comes from a man between 18 and 29 years old who received the YFV17D yellow fever vaccine. Each CDR3 is given with its conserved first and last residue. The D gene is left open where the match is weak. Not all rows give a size; the values are once, few, many and, for expanded clones, a class.

clone_size	v_call	j_call	d_call	cdr3_nt	cdr3_aa
few	TRBV9	TRBJ2-3	TRBD1	TGTGCCAGCAGCGTAGCGGGACAGGGGATGTCAGATACGCAGTATTTT	CASSVAGQGMSDTQYF
few	TRBV28	TRBJ2-1	TRBD2	TGTGCCAGCAGACCTCGGGAGGTTTACAATGAGCAGTTCTTC	CASRPREVYNEQFF
NA	TRBV20-1	TRBJ2-6	NA	TGCAGTGCCATCGAGGTGGTTGGGGCCAACGTCCTGACTTTC	CSAIEVVGANVLTF
NA	TRBV7-3	TRBJ2-1	TRBD2	TGTGCCAGCAGCTCCCTAGCGGGGGATGATAATGAGCAGTTCTTC	CASSSLAGDDNEQFF
many	TRBV5-1	TRBJ1-3	NA	TGCGCCAGCAGCTTGGGGGACGGGGTTGGAAACACCATATATTTT	CASSLGDGVGNTIYF
few	TRBV7-2	TRBJ2-5	NA	TGTGCCAGCAGCCCCACCCGGGACTCGCCGGCCCAGTACTTC	CASSPTRDSPAQYF
few	TRBV3-1	TRBJ2-5	TRBD2	TGTGCCAGCAGCCCAAGCGGGGGCAACAGGGAGACCCAGTACTTC	CASSPSGGNRETQYF
few	TRBV7-9	TRBJ2-6	NA	TGTGCCAGCCCGTGGGGGGCCTCTGGGGCCAACGTCCTGACTTTC	CASPWGASGANVLTF
few	TRBV5-8	TRBJ2-3	NA	TGTGCCAGCAGCTCTACACGAAGCACAGATACGCAGTATTTT	CASSSTRSTDTQYF
few	TRBV9	TRBJ1-1	NA	TGTGCCAGCAGCGTAGACCCATCCGCACGGGGCACTGAAGCTTTCTTT	CASSVDPSARGTEAFF
many	TRBV12-3/TRBV12-4	TRBJ2-2	NA	TGTGCCAGCACCCCCAACACCGGGGAGCTGTTTTTT	CASTPNTGELFF
NA	TRBV5-1	TRBJ2-2	NA	TGCGCCAGCAGAAAGGGTCCCGGGGAGCTGTTTTTT	CASRKGPGELFF
many	TRBV7-3	TRBJ1-5	NA	TGTGCCAGGGAAACGCAGCGCAATCAGCCCCAGCATTTT	CARETQRNQPQHF
NA	TRBV4-3	TRBJ2-1	TRBD1	TGCGCCAGCAGCCAAGATCCCCACCGACGGACAGGTCCGGGGAATGAGCAGTTCTTC	CASSQDPHRRTGPGNEQFF
few	TRBV5-1	TRBJ1-5	NA	TGCGCCAGCAGCTTGGGGGGACAACAGGGTCAACAGCCCCAGCATTTT	CASSLGGQQGQQPQHF
NA	TRBV20-1	TRBJ1-2	TRBD1	TGCAGTGCTTTACTACAGGGGGCGAAGGGCTACACCTTC	CSALLQGAKGYTF
many	TRBV3-1	TRBJ1-6	NA	TGTGCCAGCAGCCCGGGACAAGGAACGCCCCTCCACTTT	CASSPGQGTPLHF
NA	TRBV6-5	TRBJ1-4	NA	TGTGCCAGCAGTTACTCCTACAGGGAAAAACTGTTTTTT	CASSYSYREKLFF
few	TRBV6-2/TRBV6-3	TRBJ2-4	TRBD2	TGTGCCAGCAGTTACCCCGTCACTAGCGGGGGGGCCAAAAACATTCAGTACTTC	CASSYPVTSGGAKNIQYF
few	TRBV4-3	TRBJ2-1	TRBD1	TGCGCCAGCAGCCAAGATTTAGGGACAGGGCATAATGAGCAGTTCTTC	CASSQDLGTGHNEQFF
many	TRBV11-1	TRBJ2-3	NA	TGTGCCAGCAGCCCACTAGCTGGGACAGATACGCAGTATTTT	CASSPLAGTDTQYF
few	TRBV12-3/TRBV12-4	TRBJ1-5	NA	TGTGCCAGCAGGCCGGGTGGGGTGAGCAATCAGCCCCAGCATTTT	CASRPGGVSNQPQHF
NA	TRBV19	TRBJ2-5	TRBD1	TGTGCCACCTCGACAGGGGGCGCGGAGACCCAGTACTTC	CATSTGGAETQYF
many	TRBV10-3	TRBJ2-3	TRBD2	TGTGCCATTTCGGGGGGGGGCACAGATACGCAGTATTTT	CAISGGGTDTQYF
NA	TRBV9	TRBJ2-7	NA	TGTGCCAGCAGCGCTCAGACCGTCTCCGAGCAGTACTTC	CASSAQTVSEQYF
many	TRBV12-3/TRBV12-4	TRBJ1-5	NA	TGTGCCAGCTCGGGGAACGATCAGCCCCAGCATTTT	CASSGNDQPQHF
few	TRBV4-2	TRBJ1-1	NA	TGTGCCAGCAGCCAAGGAATTCTGACAGCAGAAGCTTTCTTT	CASSQGILTAEAFF
few	TRBV4-2	TRBJ2-7	NA	TGTGCCAGCAGCCAAGATCTACTGGGGAGCTCCTACGAGCAGTACTTC	CASSQDLLGSSYEQYF
NA	TRBV5-6	TRBJ1-6	NA	TGTGCCAGCAGCTTGGGCAGGCATCTCAATTCACCCCTCCACTTT	CASSLGRHLNSPLHF
NA	TRBV4-2	TRBJ1-5	NA	TGTGCCAGCAGCCAAGGCTCGGGTGCGGATCAGCCCCAGCATTTT	CASSQGSGADQPQHF
few	TRBV5-1	TRBJ1-1	TRBD1	TGCGCCAGCAGCTCCACAGGGGGCATGGGGAACACTGAAGCTTTCTTT	CASSSTGGMGNTEAFF
many	TRBV5-1	TRBJ2-1	NA	TGCGCCAGCAGCTCCTCGGACGGGTTATGGAATGAGCAGTTCTTC	CASSSSDGLWNEQFF
few	TRBV2	TRBJ1-5	NA	TGTGCCAGCTCGTCAGACGGCCGCGGTCAGCCCCAGCATTTT	CASSSDGRGQPQHF
many	TRBV12-3/TRBV12-4	TRBJ2-1	TRBD1	TGTGCCAGCAGACCGGGACAGGGGGTGAATGAGCAGTTCTTC	CASRPGQGVNEQFF
few	TRBV2	TRBJ1-2	TRBD1	TGTGCCAGCAGTTTCGACAGGGGGCTAGGTAACTATGGCTACACCTTC	CASSFDRGLGNYGYTF
few	TRBV4-3	TRBJ1-2	TRBD1	TGCGCCAGCAGCCAAGCCTCCCAGGGGGCGATTTCCTATGGCTACACCTTC	CASSQASQGAISYGYTF
few	TRBV18	TRBJ2-4	TRBD1	TGTGCCAGCTCACAGGCCGGGGACAGGTTTGACATTCAGTACTTC	CASSQAGDRFDIQYF
few	TRBV29-1	TRBJ1-5	TRBD1	TGCAGCGTCCCCTCGACACAGGGGGCCCTACAGAATCAGCCCCAGCATTTT	CSVPSTQGALQNQPQHF
many	TRBV10-2	TRBJ2-3	NA	TGCGCCAGCAGTGAGGGGAAGGGGGGAGGCGATGTGGATACGCAGTATTTT	CASSEGKGGGDVDTQYF
NA	TRBV20-1	TRBJ1-5	NA	TGCAGTGTATCCGGCAGGGGAGGGCAGCCCCAGCATTTT	CSVSGRGGQPQHF
many	TRBV12-3/TRBV12-4	TRBJ2-3	NA	TGTGCCAGCGCCTCGGGGCCTAGCACAGATACGCAGTATTTT	CASASGPSTDTQYF
few	TRBV7-8	TRBJ2-6	NA	TGTGCCAGCAGCTCGTTTGGATCCGACTCTGGGGCCAACGTCCTGACTTTC	CASSSFGSDSGANVLTF
NA	TRBV5-1	TRBJ1-4	NA	TGCGCCAGCAGCCTCCTCGGGGGGCTCGATGAAAAACTGTTTTTT	CASSLLGGLDEKLFF
NA	TRBV7-9	TRBJ1-2	NA	TGTGCCAGCAGCTTTGGTCGACAAACGTACAACTATGGCTACACCTTC	CASSFGRQTYNYGYTF
NA	TRBV11-1	TRBJ1-6	NA	TGTGCCAGCAGCTTAGCGGAGACTTCACCCCTCCACTTT	CASSLAETSPLHF
NA	TRBV4-3	TRBJ1-4	NA	TGCGCCAGCAGCCTGGGGGCGGGGATTAATGAAAAACTGTTTTTT	CASSLGAGINEKLFF
many	TRBV5-1	TRBJ2-1	TRBD1	TGCGCCAGCAGCTTGGCCCCACCGGGACAGGGACACAATGAGCAGTTCTTC	CASSLAPPGQGHNEQFF
few	TRBV12-3/TRBV12-4	TRBJ1-6	NA	TGTGCCAGCAGCGATCGGACAAGGGAATCACCCCTCCACTTT	CASSDRTRESPLHF
NA	TRBV12-3/TRBV12-4	TRBJ1-5	NA	TGTGCCAGCAGTCCGGGACAAAGTCAGCCCCAGCATTTT	CASSPGQSQPQHF
NA	TRBV12-3/TRBV12-4	TRBJ2-7	NA	TGTGCCAGCAGTCCGGACTATGCCGAGCAGTACTTC	CASSPDYAEQYF
few	TRBV20-1	TRBJ1-6	NA	TGCAGTGCTAGACCGGGCCCGTTCGGATATAATTCACCCCTCCACTTT	CSARPGPFGYNSPLHF
few	TRBV12-3/TRBV12-4	TRBJ2-7	NA	TGTGCCAGCAGTGGGACCTGGTCGGGTTACGAGCAGTACTTC	CASSGTWSGYEQYF
many	TRBV6-6	TRBJ2-1	NA	TGTGCCAGCGTCGGGTACAATGAGCAGTTCTTC	CASVGYNEQFF
many	TRBV30	TRBJ1-3	NA	TGTGCCTGGGATACCTCCTCTGGAAACACCATATATTTT	CAWDTSSGNTIYF